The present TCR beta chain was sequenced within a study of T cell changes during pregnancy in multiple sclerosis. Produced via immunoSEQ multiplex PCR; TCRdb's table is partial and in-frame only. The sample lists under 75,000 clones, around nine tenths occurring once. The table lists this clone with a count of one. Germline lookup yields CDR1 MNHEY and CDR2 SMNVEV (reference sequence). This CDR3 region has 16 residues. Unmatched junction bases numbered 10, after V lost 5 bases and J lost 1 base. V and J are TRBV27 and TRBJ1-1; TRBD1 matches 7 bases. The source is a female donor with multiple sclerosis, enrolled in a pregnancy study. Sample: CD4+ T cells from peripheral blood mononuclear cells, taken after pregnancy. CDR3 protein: CASSIRRGRGNTEAFF. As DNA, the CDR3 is TGTGCCAGCAGTATTCGGAGGGGGCGAGGGAACACTGAAGCTTTCTTT.